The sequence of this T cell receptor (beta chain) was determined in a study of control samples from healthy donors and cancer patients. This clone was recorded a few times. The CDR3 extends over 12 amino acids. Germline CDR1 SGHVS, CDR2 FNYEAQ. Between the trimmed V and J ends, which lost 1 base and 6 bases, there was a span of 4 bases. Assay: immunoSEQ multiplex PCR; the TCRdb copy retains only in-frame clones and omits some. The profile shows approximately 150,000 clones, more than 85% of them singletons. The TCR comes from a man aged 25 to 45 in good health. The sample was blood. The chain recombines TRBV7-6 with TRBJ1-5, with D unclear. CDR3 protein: CASSLGGQPQHF. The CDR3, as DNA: TGTGCCAGCAGCTTAGGGGGTCAGCCCCAGCATTTT.